Sequencing of this TCR beta chain was carried out in a study of blood T cell repertoires in COVID-19. V shed 2 bases and J shed 4 bases, with 15 bases lying between them. Germline V gene sequence: CDR1 SGHRS, CDR2 YFSETQ. The CDR3 is made up of 16 amino acids. Cohort placement rested on clinical history that participants reported themselves. As handled by the study authors: Counts of nucleated cells, estimated from reference gene primer amplification, were obtained. Here immunoSEQ multiplex PCR was the method, and the copy in TCRdb shows in-frame clones only, minus some. That table gives V, J and clone size, and the DNA gave D and trimming. The table has about 180,000 clones, roughly 88% seen once.

The sample consisted of PBMCs or T cells enriched from blood (not recorded which). The TCR sequence derives from a woman between 18 and 29 years old who had recovered from COVID-19. V usage is TRBV5-1 and J usage is TRBJ2-2; D may be TRBD2 (5 bases). CDR3 DNA: TGCGCCAGCAGCTTCTCGGAAGGAGGCCCCACCGGGGAGCTGTTTTTT. Protein sequence: CASSFSEGGPTGELFF.